This T cell receptor beta chain was recorded in a study of shared clonotypes between healthy human individuals. Terminally differentiated effector memory CD45RA+ cells were excluded from the naive CD8 cells, which were CD45RO-negative and positively selected for CCR7. The method was immunoSEQ multiplex PCR; TCRdb's version includes in-frame clones alone and lacks a portion of them. The sample lists about 2 million clones, just under 95% seen once, with approximately 1% in the top ten. Trimming removed 0 bases from V and 8 bases from J, with 16 bases in between. CDR3 size: 15 residues. Germline CDR1 LGHNA, CDR2 YSLEER.

The source is a man younger than 35 in good health. The sample was naive CD8+ T cells sorted from blood. The V call is TRBV4-3, the J call TRBJ1-2; D gene uncertain. DNA for the CDR3: TGCGCCAGCAGCCAAGAAAAGCACCCGCGAGAAGGCTACACCTTC. The encoded protein is CASSQEKHPREGYTF.